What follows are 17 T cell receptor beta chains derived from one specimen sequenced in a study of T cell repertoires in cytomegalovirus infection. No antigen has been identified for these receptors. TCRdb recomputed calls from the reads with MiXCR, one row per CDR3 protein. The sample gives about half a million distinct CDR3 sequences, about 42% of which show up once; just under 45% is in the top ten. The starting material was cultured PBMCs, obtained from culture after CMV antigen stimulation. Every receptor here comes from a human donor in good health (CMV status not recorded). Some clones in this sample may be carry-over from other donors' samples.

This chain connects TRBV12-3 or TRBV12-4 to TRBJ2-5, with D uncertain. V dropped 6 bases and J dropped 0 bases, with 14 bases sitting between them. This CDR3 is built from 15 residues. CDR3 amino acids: CASRILDGHQETQYF. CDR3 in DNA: TGTGCCAGCAGGATTTTGGACGGACACCAAGAGACCCAGTACTTC.

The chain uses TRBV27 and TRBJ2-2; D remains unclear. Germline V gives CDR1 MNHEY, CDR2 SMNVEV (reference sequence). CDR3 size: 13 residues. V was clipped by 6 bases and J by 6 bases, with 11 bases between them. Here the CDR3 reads CASRAVVPGELFF. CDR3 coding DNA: TGTGCCAGCAGAGCAGTGGTTCCCGGGGAGCTGTTTTTT.

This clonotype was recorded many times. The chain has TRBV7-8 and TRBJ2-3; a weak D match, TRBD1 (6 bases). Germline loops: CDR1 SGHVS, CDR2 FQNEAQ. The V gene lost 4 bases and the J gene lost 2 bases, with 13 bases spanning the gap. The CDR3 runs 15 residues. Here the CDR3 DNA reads TGTGCCAGCAGCTCCGGGACATCCGACACAGATACGCAGTATTTT. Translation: CASSSGTSDTDTQYF. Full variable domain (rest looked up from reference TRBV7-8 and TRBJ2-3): GAGVSQSPRYKVAKRGQDVALRCDPISGHVSLFWYQQALGQGPEFLTYFQNEAQLDKSGLPSDRFFAERPEGSVSTLKIQRTQQEDSAVYLCASSSGTSDTDTQYFGPGTRLTVL.

CDR3 region: CASSFRAGTYEQYF. For the CDR3, the DNA is TGTGCCAGCAGCTTCCGGGCGGGTACTTACGAGCAGTACTTC. This chain connects TRBV7-2 to TRBJ2-7; tentative D call: TRBD2 (5 bases). Trimming took off 3 bases at V and 4 bases at J, with 13 bases between the two ends. The CDR3 is 14 amino acids. Per germline, CDR1 SGHTA and CDR2 FQGNSA.

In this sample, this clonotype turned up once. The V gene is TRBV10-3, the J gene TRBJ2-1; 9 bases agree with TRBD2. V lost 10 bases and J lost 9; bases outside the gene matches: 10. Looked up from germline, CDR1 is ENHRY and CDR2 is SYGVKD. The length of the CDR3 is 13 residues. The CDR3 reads CATLGGRASEQFF. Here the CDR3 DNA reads TGTGCCACGCTCGGCGGGAGGGCGAGTGAGCAGTTCTTC.

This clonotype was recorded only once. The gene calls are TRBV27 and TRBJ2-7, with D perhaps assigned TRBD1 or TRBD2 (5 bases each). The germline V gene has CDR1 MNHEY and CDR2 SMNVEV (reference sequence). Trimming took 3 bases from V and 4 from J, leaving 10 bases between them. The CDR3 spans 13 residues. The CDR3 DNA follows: TGTGCCAGCAGTTTCGGGGACGGTTACGAGCAGTACTTC. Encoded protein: CASSFGDGYEQYF.

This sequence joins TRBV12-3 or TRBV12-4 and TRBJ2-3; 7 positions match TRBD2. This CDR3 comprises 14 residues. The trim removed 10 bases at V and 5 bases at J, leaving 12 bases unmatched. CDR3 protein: CATSLREFLDTQYF. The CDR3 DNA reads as TGTGCCACCTCATTGCGGGAGTTCCTAGATACGCAGTATTTT.

The CDR3 here is CASSFGTGATWPKNIQYF. The CDR3 bases are TGTGCCAGCAGCTTTGGGACAGGGGCCACTTGGCCCAAAAACATTCAGTACTTC. The chain carries TRBV7-9 and TRBJ2-4; 10 bases are shared with TRBD1. The CDR3 consists of 18 residues. The germline CDR1 and CDR2 sequences are SEHNR and FQNEAQ (reference sequence). V lost 3 bases, J lost 2 bases, and 10 bases stayed unmatched.

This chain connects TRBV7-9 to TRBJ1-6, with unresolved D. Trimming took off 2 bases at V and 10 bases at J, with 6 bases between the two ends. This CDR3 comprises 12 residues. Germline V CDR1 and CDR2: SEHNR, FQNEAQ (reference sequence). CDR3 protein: CASSLLPSPLHF. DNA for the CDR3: TGTGCCAGCAGCTTACTCCCCTCACCCCTCCACTTT.

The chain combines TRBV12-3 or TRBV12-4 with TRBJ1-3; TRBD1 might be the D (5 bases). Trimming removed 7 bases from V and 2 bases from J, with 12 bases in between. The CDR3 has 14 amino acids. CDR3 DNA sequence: TGTGCCAGCATCATTGGGGGTGCTGGAAACACCATATATTTT. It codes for CASIIGGAGNTIYF.

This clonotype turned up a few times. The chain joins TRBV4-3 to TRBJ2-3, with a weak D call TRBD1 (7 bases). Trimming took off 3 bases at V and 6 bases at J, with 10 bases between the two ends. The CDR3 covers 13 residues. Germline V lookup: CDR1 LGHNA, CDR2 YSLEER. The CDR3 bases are TGCGCCAGCAGCCAGGCAGGGGGGGATACGCAGTATTTT. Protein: CASSQAGGDTQYF.

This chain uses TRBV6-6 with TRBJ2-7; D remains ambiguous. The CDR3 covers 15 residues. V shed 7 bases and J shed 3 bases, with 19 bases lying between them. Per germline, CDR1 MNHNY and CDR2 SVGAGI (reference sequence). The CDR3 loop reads CASKPRTRADYEQYF. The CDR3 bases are TGTGCCAGCAAACCACGGACGAGAGCAGACTACGAGCAGTACTTC.

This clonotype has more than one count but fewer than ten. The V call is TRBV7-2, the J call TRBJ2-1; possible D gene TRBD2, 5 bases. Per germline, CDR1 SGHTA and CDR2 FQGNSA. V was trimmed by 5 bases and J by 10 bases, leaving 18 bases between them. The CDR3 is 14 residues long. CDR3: CASSPSLVSGEQFF. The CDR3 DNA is TGTGCCAGCAGCCCATCGCTCGTAAGCGGCGAGCAGTTCTTC.

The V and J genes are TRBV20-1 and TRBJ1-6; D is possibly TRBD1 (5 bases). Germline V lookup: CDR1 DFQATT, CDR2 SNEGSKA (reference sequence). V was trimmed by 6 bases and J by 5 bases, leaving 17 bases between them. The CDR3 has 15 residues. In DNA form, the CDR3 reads TGCAGTGCCGGGACCCGGGGGAGGAATAATTCACCCCTCCACTTT. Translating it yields CSAGTRGRNNSPLHF.

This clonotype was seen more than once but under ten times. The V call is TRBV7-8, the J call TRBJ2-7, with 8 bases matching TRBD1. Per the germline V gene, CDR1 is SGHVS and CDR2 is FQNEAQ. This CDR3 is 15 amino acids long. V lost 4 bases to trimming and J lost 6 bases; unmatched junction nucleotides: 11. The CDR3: CASSSALDRVVEQYF. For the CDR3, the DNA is TGTGCCAGCAGCTCGGCCCTGGACAGGGTGGTCGAGCAGTACTTC.

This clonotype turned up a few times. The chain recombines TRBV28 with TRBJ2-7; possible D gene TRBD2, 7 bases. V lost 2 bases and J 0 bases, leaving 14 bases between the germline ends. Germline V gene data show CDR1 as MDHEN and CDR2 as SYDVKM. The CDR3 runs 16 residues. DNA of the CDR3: TGTGCCAGCAGTTTAATGGGGGCTAGCGGCTCCTACGAGCAGTACTTC. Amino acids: CASSLMGASGSYEQYF.

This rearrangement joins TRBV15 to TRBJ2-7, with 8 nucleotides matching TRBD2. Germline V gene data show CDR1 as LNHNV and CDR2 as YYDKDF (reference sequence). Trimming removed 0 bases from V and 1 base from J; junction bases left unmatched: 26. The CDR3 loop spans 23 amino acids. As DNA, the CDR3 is TGTGCCACCAGCAGAGATTTCCGAGCGGGGGCCTTGATATCTGGGTTTAGTTCCTACGAGCAGTACTTC. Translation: CATSRDFRAGALISGFSSYEQYF.